This entry features one T cell receptor beta chain sequence. Its cognate antigen is unknown. These data belong to a study of monozygotic twins with inflammatory bowel disease. General study findings and limits: Repertoires of patients may have been made more variable by differing immunosuppressive treatments.

TCRdb re-called the 5' RACE reads and shows each CDR3 protein once, DNA omitted. The sample table sets out over 90,000 distinct CDR3 sequences. This CDR3 has 13 residues. Per the germline V gene, CDR1 is ENHRY and CDR2 is SYGVKD. The source material was blood. The clonotype originates from a human donor with ulcerative colitis or Crohn's disease, or a healthy co-twin of an affected twin (not recorded which). The J gene is TRBJ2-7, the V gene TRBV10-3. CDR3 protein: CAISESSSYEQYF.